This TCR beta chain was obtained from a study of blood T cells in healthy people across ages. Study-level findings and limits: Because donor CMV status was unknown, expanded clonotype changes were possibly confounded. Researchers said unsorted PBMCs prevented a conclusive naive versus antigen-experienced comparison.

CDR3 size: 18 residues. Unmatched junction bases numbered 6, after V lost 0 bases and J lost 3 bases. The V gene's germline CDR1 is SGDLS and CDR2 YYNGEE. Every participating donor contributed approximately 10 milliliters of peripheral blood through a draw. This clonotype occurred many times. As yet, its antigen is unknown. A J-beta primer mix and a sample-barcoded 5' primer were used in a second PCR of roughly 7 to 12 cycles. TCRdb used MiXCR to reprocess the 5' RACE reads, holding one entry per CDR3 protein. The sample has approximately 700,000 distinct CDR3 sequences; approximately 29% are singletons.

V gene TRBV9 combines with J gene TRBJ2-3; 14 bases agree with TRBD2. The origin of this receptor is a woman at least 80 years old in good health. Specimen: blood. DNA for the CDR3: TGTGCCAGCAGCGTAGCCGCTGGACTAGCGGGGGGAACAGATACGCAGTATTTT. It is translated as CASSVAAGLAGGTDTQYF. Variable domain in full (rest from reference TRBV9 and TRBJ2-3): DSGVTQTPKHLITATGQRVTLRCSPRSGDLSVYWYQQSLDQGLQFLIQYYNGEERAKGNILERFSAQQFPDLHSELNLSSLELGDSALYFCASSVAAGLAGGTDTQYFGPGTRLTVL.